The 18 T cell receptor beta chains listed next were all sequenced from one sample in a study of blood T cell repertoires in COVID-19. Generated by immunoSEQ multiplex PCR, the TCRdb table keeps only in-frame clones and is missing some. The sample lists roughly 260,000 clones; 91% were seen once. Material for sequencing was peripheral blood. The receptors here all came from a person under 35 with COVID-19, enrolled during active disease.

The J gene is TRBJ1-4, the V gene TRBV27; D is possibly TRBD1 (5 bases). V was pared by 2 bases and J by 7 bases, with 11 bases between. The length of the CDR3 is 14 residues. The V gene's germline CDR1 is MNHEY and CDR2 SMNVEV (reference sequence). In nucleotides, the CDR3 is TGTGCCAGCAGTTTAAGGGGTTGGGGTGAAAAACTGTTTTTT. It yields the protein CASSLRGWGEKLFF.

The chain carries TRBV20-1 and TRBJ1-3; TRBD1 might be the D (6 bases). Between the trimmed V and J ends, which lost 3 bases and 2 bases, there was a span of 8 bases. Germline CDR1 reads DFQATT; CDR2 reads SNEGSKA (reference sequence). The CDR3 covers 13 residues. The CDR3 nucleotides read TGCAGTGCTAGTGGGGGGCCTGGAAACACCATATATTTT. This encodes CSASGGPGNTIYF.

This clone was seen a handful of times. This sequence joins TRBV2 and TRBJ1-1, with 9 bases lining up with TRBD1. Unmatched junction bases numbered 2, after V lost 6 bases and J lost 0 bases. The germline V gene encodes CDR1 SNHLY and CDR2 FYNNEI. There are 14 residues in the CDR3. Here the CDR3 DNA reads TGTGCCAGCAGGGACAGGGGCATGAACACTGAAGCTTTCTTT. This codes for CASRDRGMNTEAFF.

J is TRBJ1-2 and V is TRBV11-2; the D is unclear. The V end was cut by 5 bases, the J end by 4 bases, with 8 bases between. Germline CDR1 SGHAT, CDR2 FQNNGV. CDR3 length equals 12 residues. The CDR3, as DNA: TGTGCCAGCAGCCCTAATTCCTATGGCTACACCTTC. Translating gives CASSPNSYGYTF. The whole variable domain, remainder taken from reference TRBV11-2 and TRBJ1-2, is EAGVAQSPRYKIIEKRQSVAFWCNPISGHATLYWYQQILGQGPKLLIQFQNNGVVDDSQLPKDRFSAERLKGVDSTLKIQPAKLEDSAVYLCASSPNSYGYTFGSGTRLTVV.

The V and J genes are TRBV6-5 and TRBJ1-6; the D gene is possibly TRBD1 (5 bases). The V end was cut by 6 bases, the J end by 15 bases, with 21 bases between. Germline assignment: CDR1 MNHEY and CDR2 SVGAGI. The CDR3 loop spans 14 amino acids. CDR3 nucleotides: TGTGCCAGCAGATCTCGCGGGGCGGGGTCCCTCCTCCACTTT. This sequence encodes CASRSRGAGSLLHF.

This chain connects TRBV5-4 to TRBJ2-3; 9 positions match TRBD2. Germline CDR1 is SGHNT and CDR2 is YYREEE (reference sequence). This CDR3 contains 17 residues. Trimming took 0 bases from V and 2 from J; bases not matched to a gene: 7. The CDR3 DNA reads as TGTGCCAGCAGCTTGGCCCTAGCGGGATACGACACAGATACGCAGTATTTT. This encodes CASSLALAGYDTDTQYF. The variable domain in full, completed from reference TRBV5-4 and TRBJ2-3, reads ETGVTQSPTHLIKTRGQQVTLRCSSQSGHNTVSWYQQALGQGPQFIFQYYREEENGRGNFPPRFSGLQFPNYSSELNVNALELDDSALYLCASSLALAGYDTDTQYFGPGTRLTVL.

The CDR3 nucleotides are TGCGCCAGCCGGAGTGCGGGGGATGAGCAGTTCTTC. Protein: CASRSAGDEQFF. This sequence joins TRBV5-1 and TRBJ2-1; 7 bases align to TRBD2. Germline V gene data show CDR1 as SGHRS and CDR2 as YFSETQ. The CDR3 loop spans 12 amino acids. V trimming: 7 bases; J trimming: 8 bases; junction bases outside the gene matches: 6.

The J gene is TRBJ1-4, the V gene TRBV18; D call uncertain. V lost 2 bases and J 8 bases, leaving 6 bases between the germline ends. This CDR3 is 12 amino acids long. In germline, CDR1 is KGHSH, CDR2 LQKENI. The CDR3 sequence: CASSPAGEKLFF. CDR3 nucleotide sequence: TGTGCCAGCTCACCAGCCGGGGAAAAACTGTTTTTT. Based on the CDR3 plus reference TRBV18 and TRBJ1-4, the full variable domain is NAGVMQNPRHLVRRRGQEARLRCSPMKGHSHVYWYRQLPEEGLKFMVYLQKENIIDESGMPKERFSAEFPKEGPSILRIQQVVRGDSAAYFCASSPAGEKLFFGSGTQLSVL.

For this clone: The junction differs from germline at one of its ends, possibly a read error. As DNA, the CDR3 is TGTGCCAGCAGTGTTACTAGTGAAAAACTGTTTTTT. Translated, it gives CASSVTSEKLFF. The chain links TRBV25-1 to TRBJ1-4; D not certain. The CDR3 is 12 amino acids. Germline V CDR1 and CDR2: MGHDK, SYGVNS.

The chain recombines TRBV5-3 with TRBJ1-5; 8 bases align to TRBD1. TRBV5-3 is reported as an ORF; its role is uncertain. There are 17 residues in the CDR3. J was trimmed by 5 bases and V by 4 bases; bases with no gene match: 14. The CDR3 sequence: CARSPGQGGIGHQPQHF. CDR3 DNA sequence: TGTGCCAGAAGCCCCGGACAGGGAGGGATTGGGCATCAGCCCCAGCATTTT.

The V gene is TRBV10-3, the J gene TRBJ2-1, with 12 bases aligning to TRBD1. Germline loops: CDR1 ENHRY, CDR2 SYGVKD. The CDR3 runs 13 residues. V gave up 9 bases and J gave up 6 bases; unmatched junction bases: 3. CDR3 residues: CAIPGQGANEQFF. The CDR3 DNA reads as TGTGCCATACCGGGACAGGGGGCCAATGAGCAGTTCTTC.

The V and J genes are TRBV12-2 and TRBJ2-7; the table's D gene call, TRBD1, was not cross checked with the DNA. TRBV12-2 is a pseudogene. This CDR3 is built from 16 residues. The CDR3 sequence: CASRLEPGQGTYEQYF. The CDR3 bases are TGTGCAAGTCGCTTAGAGCCAGGACAGGGGACCTACGAGCAGTACTTC.

The V gene is TRBV19, the J gene TRBJ2-3, with 9 nucleotides matching TRBD2. This CDR3 comprises 15 residues. The ends lost 5 bases at V and 2 bases at J; junction bases unmatched: 5. Germline V gene lookup returns CDR1 LNHDA and CDR2 SQIVND (reference sequence). The CDR3 DNA sequence: TGTGCCAGTAGTTTAGCGGGAGCGTACACAGATACGCAGTATTTT. Its protein is CASSLAGAYTDTQYF.

A word on this clone: Other DNA sequences in this specimen translate into the identical CDR3. V is TRBV6-5 and J is TRBJ1-3, with D perhaps TRBD1 (5 bases). CDR1 and CDR2 (germline): MNHEY, SVGAGI. The CDR3 is 14 residues long. The V and J ends lost 3 bases and 4 bases respectively, with 10 bases between them. The CDR3 is CASSYGRGGNTIYF. The CDR3 bases are TGTGCCAGCAGTTATGGGCGGGGGGGAAACACCATATATTTT.

The rearrangement links TRBV10-2 to TRBJ1-2; D is perhaps TRBD1 (5 bases). The CDR3 length is 13 residues. Deletions cut 1 base from V and 8 bases from J, with 11 bases between. Germline loops: CDR1 WSHSY, CDR2 SAAADI. CDR3 nucleotides: TGCGCCAGCAGTGAGTTGAGGGGAGGAGGCTACACCTTC. This codes for CASSELRGGGYTF.

The chain links TRBV21-1 to TRBJ2-7; the table names TRBD1, a call not compared with the DNA. TRBV21-1 is a listed pseudogene. The CDR3 is 14 residues long. CDR3 residues: CASSSRQGEGEQYF. CDR3 sequence (DNA): TGTGCCAGCAGCTCTCGACAGGGGGAAGGCGAGCAGTACTTC.

The gene calls are TRBV6-1 and TRBJ1-1, with D unresolved. Trimming pared 3 bases from V and 4 bases from J, leaving 18 bases between. Germline V gene data show CDR1 as MNHNS and CDR2 as SASEGT. The CDR3 runs 16 residues. The CDR3 bases are TGTGCCAGCAGTGACACGGGTCCTCTTTTCCCCACTGAAGCTTTCTTT. Protein: CASSDTGPLFPTEAFF.

The rearrangement joins TRBV7-9 to TRBJ2-1; 10 bases match TRBD2. The junction had 14 bases not matched to a gene; V was cut back by 7 bases and J by 8 bases. Looked up from germline, CDR1 is SEHNR and CDR2 is FQNEAQ (reference sequence). The CDR3 consists of 16 residues. The CDR3 here is CASTSLAGLAGDEQFF. For the CDR3, the DNA is TGTGCCAGCACCTCGTTGGCGGGCCTAGCGGGAGATGAGCAGTTCTTC.